Here is one T cell receptor (beta chain) with its context. Its recognized antigen is unknown. No quality values exist for individual bases; no much larger clone is one base distant. This sample was taken from a study of blood T cell repertoires in COVID-19 (dated by TCRdb to the early 2020s). Regarding the complete study: Samples from collaborators originated in the United States, Italy and Spain and spanned both the acute and convalescent phases of COVID-19. The material from the prospective study consisted of cDNA or gDNA derived from T cells, B-cell-depleted T cells, or PBMCs. Subjects who had been exposed to COVID-19, were actively infected with it, or had recovered from it provided the deeply sampled blood TCRbeta repertoires that made up the dataset. A freely available public database, intended as a resource for researchers studying the immune response to SARS-CoV-2, is where the repertoires were released. Samples were obtained from the ongoing ImmuneRACE study (first 160 participants) and from 950 to 1,500 subjects provided by 6 global collaborators. Nearly every sample came with metadata listing a de-identified subject ID, COVID-19 status, age in years and sex. Where HLA class I and class II types were available, the types were taken from metadata supplied by the sample provider, not from assay-based typing. General conclusions and limits of the study: The quantity of clinical and demographic metadata differed by source and by participant and was supplied without curation.

V is pruned by 5 bases and J by 1 base, leaving 5 bases of the junction without a gene match. The germline V gene (reference sequence) supplies CDR1 LNHDA and CDR2 SQIVND. From the cysteine up to the phenylalanine, the CDR3 has a length of 17 residues. The sequence is cut down to CDR3 DNA, 51 bases in frame from base 1. The collaborating institutions used their own protocols to collect whole blood in K2EDTA tubes. Collaborator samples were shipped for TCRbeta analysis as frozen whole blood, isolated PBMCs, or DNA extracted from either sample type. TCRbeta CDR3 regions were amplified from genomic DNA by means of the immunoSEQ Assay, a bias-controlled multiplex PCR. On the study's bioinformatics: The number of nucleated cells in each sample was estimated from the amplification of reference gene primers within the assay. To quantify the absolute abundance of each unique TCRbeta CDR3 rearrangement, sequence reads were collapsed and filtered. For each sample, productive Simpson clonality was calculated as the square root of Simpson's diversity index over productive rearrangements. TCRdb mirrors the immuneACCESS table, restricted to in-frame sequences. Some clones are absent from its copies; in checked studies, under half trace to an unresolved V gene, and the reason for the others is unknown. D and trimming were read from the DNA, whereas the V and J calls and clone size are those reported in that table. The sample includes about 140,000 clones, with 81% observed a single time. Jointly, the top ten make up roughly 9% of the sample.

The sequence was obtained from a woman aged 60-75 years with active or convalescent COVID-19. Sample: peripheral blood. The rearranged segments are TRBV19 and TRBJ2-3; 14 junctional bases match TRBD2. The CDR3 sequence is CASSGTSGSSGTDTQYF. The base sequence is TGTGCCAGTAGTGGGACTAGCGGGAGTTCCGGCACAGATACGCAGTATTTT.